Each of the 17 T cell receptor beta chains below was sequenced from the same sample in a study of blood T cell repertoires in COVID-19 (dated by TCRdb to the early 2020s). The library was made by the immunoSEQ multiplex PCR assay. TCRdb obtained this table from immuneACCESS and retained in-frame rearrangements with V and J assigned. These tables miss some clones; where compared with another copy, unresolved V genes account for less than half of the shortfall, and the remainder is unexplained. In all, the sample holds roughly 290,000 clones, and 90% of those were seen once. Clones ranked in the top ten supply roughly 7.3% of the sample. Source material: peripheral blood. These receptors originate from a woman aged 30 to 39 with COVID-19, enrolled during active disease.

V usage is TRBV5-1 and J usage is TRBJ1-3; 9 bases match TRBD1. Germline-derived CDR1 and CDR2 are SGHRS and YFSETQ. This CDR3 has 13 residues. V lost 3 bases and J lost 10; bases outside the gene matches: 5. CDR3 coding DNA: TGCGCCAGCAGCTCGGGACAGGGAACGACCATATATTTT. This encodes CASSSGQGTTIYF. Full variable domain (missing parts from reference TRBV5-1 and TRBJ1-3): KAGVTQTPRYLIKTRGQQVTLSCSPISGHRSVSWYQQTPGQGLQFLFEYFSETQRNKGNFPGRFSGRQFSNSRSEMNVSTLELGDSALYLCASSSGQGTTIYFGEGSWLTVV.

This chain links TRBV30 with TRBJ2-2; no reliable D call. Deletions cut 3 bases from V and 7 bases from J, with 18 bases between. The CDR3 has 15 amino acids. From germline, CDR1 is GTSNPN and CDR2 SVGIG (reference sequence). As DNA, the CDR3 is TGTGCCTGGAGAGAGGAGCTAGAGCTCCACGGGGAGCTGTTTTTT. Its protein is CAWREELELHGELFF. Full variable domain (rest looked up from reference TRBV30 and TRBJ2-2): SQTIHQWPATLVQPVGSPLSLECTVEGTSNPNLYWYRQAAGRGLQLLFYSVGIGQISSEVPQNLSASRPQDRQFILSSKKLLLSDSGFYLCAWREELELHGELFFGEGSRLTVL.

CDR3 DNA: TGCGCCAGCAGTGCAGACAGAAATTCACCCCTCCACTTT. Its protein product is CASSADRNSPLHF. V and J are TRBV10-1 and TRBJ1-6; D might be TRBD1 (5 bases). Germline values: CDR1 WNHNN, CDR2 SYGVQD (reference sequence). The CDR3 runs to 13 residues. V dropped 4 bases and J dropped 7 bases, with 8 bases sitting between them.

As to this clone: The CDR3 ends on some other residue instead of the conserved phenylalanine or tryptophan, so this is likely a read error. The limits of the CDR3 on the DNA are not certain, so only TCRdb's listed CDR3 is given. The chain recombines TRBV6-1 with TRBJ2-7; TRBD1 is the table's D call, not checked against the DNA. The CDR3 adds up to 11 amino acids, both ends counted. CDR1 and CDR2 (germline): MNHNS, SASEGT. The CDR3 here is CASSEMGSSVI.

For the CDR3, the DNA is TGTGCCAGCTCACTGGGACATGAATACGAGCAGTACTTC. Translation: CASSLGHEYEQYF. This chain connects TRBV18 to TRBJ2-7; perhaps TRBD1 as D (6 bases). This CDR3 contains 13 residues. Trimming stripped 4 bases from V and 4 bases from J, with 11 bases between. CDR1 KGHSH and CDR2 LQKENI come from the germline V gene.

This rearrangement joins TRBV5-1 to TRBJ2-7; 8 bases are a match to TRBD1. Unmatched junction bases numbered 6, after V lost 1 base and J lost 3 bases. The CDR3 consists of 15 residues. Germline V lookup: CDR1 SGHRS, CDR2 YFSETQ. CDR3 DNA sequence: TGCGCCAGCAGCTTGCCCGGACAGGGAGGCTACGAGCAGTACTTC. Its translation is CASSLPGQGGYEQYF.

CDR3 in DNA: TGTGCCAGCAGTTTACGCCAGGGACTTCCCTACGAGCAGTACTTC. Encoded protein: CASSLRQGLPYEQYF. The chain is built from TRBV27 and TRBJ2-7, with D tentatively TRBD2 (6 bases). The germline V gene encodes CDR1 MNHEY and CDR2 SMNVEV (reference sequence). Between the trimmed V and J ends, which lost 2 bases and 2 bases, there was a span of 13 bases. CDR3 length: 15 residues.

J is TRBJ2-1 and V is TRBV12-3 or TRBV12-4; D is unclear. V was cut by 5 bases and J by 3 bases, with 5 bases left in between. The length of the CDR3 is 12 residues. The CDR3 region has the DNA TGTGCCAGCAGTACAAGCTACAATGAGCAGTTCTTC. As protein: CASSTSYNEQFF.

V is TRBV4-3 and J is TRBJ2-1; TRBD2 matches 9 bases. The length of the CDR3 is 15 residues. The germline gives CDR1 LGHNA, CDR2 YSLEER. Trimming removed 2 bases from V and 7 bases from J; junction bases left unmatched: 6. The DNA for the CDR3 is TGCGCCAGCAGCCAATCAGGGACTAGCCGGAATGAGCAGTTCTTC. It is translated as CASSQSGTSRNEQFF.

The chain carries TRBV4-1 and TRBJ2-1, with TRBD2 as a possible D gene (7 bases). The CDR3 consists of 12 residues. Germline CDR1 and CDR2: MGHRA and YSYEKL. Trimming removed 7 bases from V and 11 bases from J, with 15 bases in between. Here the CDR3 reads CASTGGGGQQFF. Here the CDR3 DNA reads TGCGCCAGCACCGGGGGCGGGGGACAGCAGTTCTTC.

V usage is TRBV3-1 (or the pseudogene TRBV3-2) and J usage is TRBJ2-7, with 10 bases matching TRBD2. The CDR3 length is 16 residues. V gave up 4 bases and J gave up 3 bases; unmatched junction bases: 9. CDR1 and CDR2 (germline): LGHDT, YNNKEL (reference sequence). The CDR3 nucleotides are TGTGCCAGCAGCCCGACACTAGCGGGACCTTTCTACGAGCAGTACTTC. Its translation is CASSPTLAGPFYEQYF.

The rearrangement uses TRBV7-9 and TRBJ2-2; D gene ambiguous. This CDR3 is 12 amino acids long. Trimming cost V 8 bases and J 5 bases, with 9 bases left between them. The germline CDR1 and CDR2 sequences are SEHNR and FQNEAQ (reference sequence). The CDR3 sequence: CASSTGTGELFF. CDR3 bases: TGTGCCAGCTCCACGGGTACCGGGGAGCTGTTTTTT.

The J gene is TRBJ2-7, the V gene TRBV3-1 (or the pseudogene TRBV3-2), with 9 positions matching TRBD2. This CDR3 is 14 amino acids long. The germline CDR1 and CDR2 sequences are LGHDT and YNNKEL (reference sequence). The trim removed 6 bases at V and 4 bases at J, leaving 7 bases unmatched. CDR3 region: CASRGSGRGYEQYF. In nucleotides, the CDR3 is TGTGCCAGCAGGGGTAGCGGGAGAGGGTACGAGCAGTACTTC.

In nucleotides, the CDR3 is TGTGCCAGCAGTTACACTAGCGGGAGGGCCGTGGATACGCAGTATTTT. This gives the protein CASSYTSGRAVDTQYF. This rearrangement joins TRBV6-2 or TRBV6-3 to TRBJ2-3; 13 nucleotides align to TRBD2. The CDR3 covers 16 residues. V trimming: 2 bases; J trimming: 6 bases; junction bases outside the gene matches: 5. The V gene's germline CDR1 is MNHEY and CDR2 SVGEGT.

The chain links TRBV6-1 to TRBJ1-2, with no clear D. The CDR3 runs 12 residues. Trimming shortened V by 2 bases and J by 3 bases, and 4 bases separated the two germline ends. Germline loops: CDR1 MNHNS, CDR2 SASEGT. CDR3: CASSEPDYGYTF. CDR3 bases: TGTGCCAGCAGTGAACCAGACTATGGCTACACCTTC.

The chain uses TRBV6-5 and TRBJ1-3; TRBD1 agrees at 7 bases. The CDR3 contains 15 residues. The germline V gene encodes CDR1 MNHEY and CDR2 SVGAGI. V lost 6 bases, J lost 0 bases, and 5 bases stayed unmatched. The CDR3 nucleotides read TGTGCCAGCAGCGCGACAGGGAGCTCTGGAAACACCATATATTTT. Protein product: CASSATGSSGNTIYF.

The chain combines TRBV7-9 with TRBJ2-7, with a possible D match to TRBD2 (5 bases). The V gene's germline CDR1 is SEHNR and CDR2 FQNEAQ (reference sequence). The CDR3 has 14 residues. The V end lost 5 bases, the J end lost 2 bases, and 13 bases lay between the germline ends. CDR3 DNA: TGTGCCAGCAGCCACCCGGGATCCCCCTACGAGCAGTACTTC. This sequence encodes CASSHPGSPYEQYF. Supplemented by reference TRBV7-9 and TRBJ2-7, the full variable domain reads DTGVSQNPRHKITKRGQNVTFRCDPISEHNRLYWYRQTLGQGPEFLTYFQNEAQLEKSRLLSDRFSAERPKGSFSTLEIQRTEQGDSAMYLCASSHPGSPYEQYFGPGTRLTVT.